The next 8 T cell receptor beta chains were all read from a single sample in a study of blood T cell repertoires in COVID-19. Using immunoSEQ multiplex PCR, the repertoire was profiled, and TCRdb retains in-frame clones only, with some absent. The sample yields tens of thousands of clones, approximately 87% seen once. The sample was peripheral blood. The receptor source for this set is a human donor in a cohort sampled during active COVID-19.

The chain uses TRBV7-9 and TRBJ2-7; TRBD1 matches 7 bases. Per the germline V gene, CDR1 is SEHNR and CDR2 is FQNEAQ (reference sequence). V lost 5 bases and J lost 2; bases outside the gene matches: 15. The CDR3 is made up of 17 amino acids. The CDR3 DNA is TGTGCCAGCAGCCCTCAAAGAACAGGGGAGAAGACCTACGAGCAGTACTTC. Translating it yields CASSPQRTGEKTYEQYF.

This clone was seen only once. The rearrangement links TRBV19 to TRBJ1-2; D might be TRBD1 (6 bases). The length of the CDR3 is 14 residues. From germline, CDR1 is LNHDA and CDR2 SQIVND (reference sequence). The V end was cut by 5 bases, the J end by 7 bases, with 17 bases between. The CDR3 nucleotides read TGTGCCAGTAGTTCCAAACAGGGCCCCCTTGGCTACACCTTC. This encodes CASSSKQGPLGYTF.

The chain has TRBV5-5 and TRBJ2-3; 7 bases are a match to TRBD1. CDR1 SGHKS and CDR2 YYEKEE come from the germline V gene (reference sequence). Losses at the gene ends were 6 bases for V and 1 base for J; bases not matched to a gene: 5. The CDR3 runs 14 residues. The CDR3 reads CASTEGAGTDTQYF. The CDR3 DNA follows: TGTGCCAGCACCGAGGGGGCAGGCACAGATACGCAGTATTTT.

This chain links TRBV30 with TRBJ2-5; D may be TRBD1 (7 bases). The CDR3 has 16 residues. Trimming removed 4 bases from V and 3 bases from J, with 21 bases in between. Germline V gene lookup returns CDR1 GTSNPN and CDR2 SVGIG (reference sequence). The CDR3, as DNA: TGTGCCTGGACTCGACCCCAGGGGGGTTGGGAAGAGACCCAGTACTTC. Protein product: CAWTRPQGGWEETQYF.

The rearrangement links TRBV28 to TRBJ2-1; D is undetermined. Germline V gene sequence: CDR1 MDHEN, CDR2 SYDVKM. The CDR3 has 11 amino acids. V was trimmed by 2 bases and J by 10 bases, leaving 6 bases between them. The chain's CDR3 is CASSLSEEQFF. DNA of the CDR3: TGTGCCAGCAGTTTAAGCGAGGAGCAGTTCTTC.

This rearrangement joins TRBV7-8 to TRBJ1-5; 9 bases agree with TRBD1. CDR1 is SGHVS and CDR2 is FQNEAQ in the germline V gene. The CDR3 is 16 amino acids. V lost 1 base, J lost 9 bases, and 10 bases stayed unmatched. Here the CDR3 DNA reads TGTGCCAGCAGCTTAGGGGTATTGGGACAGGGCTCGCCCCAGCATTTT. This codes for CASSLGVLGQGSPQHF.

V gene TRBV19 combines with J gene TRBJ1-4; 7 nucleotides line up with TRBD1. The CDR3 contains 14 residues. V trimming: 6 bases; J trimming: 4 bases; junction bases outside the gene matches: 5. From germline, CDR1 is LNHDA and CDR2 SQIVND (reference sequence). CDR3: CASSLGQLNEKLFF. The CDR3 DNA follows: TGTGCCAGTAGCCTGGGACAGCTTAATGAAAAACTGTTTTTT.

V gene TRBV9 combines with J gene TRBJ1-6; D remains ambiguous. The CDR3 extends over 12 amino acids. Germline CDR1 is SGDLS and CDR2 is YYNGEE. The ends were cut back, 3 bases at V and 13 bases at J, with 11 bases in the middle. DNA of the CDR3: TGTGCCAGCAGCGCTAACGGTTTGCCCCTCCACTTT. Its translation: CASSANGLPLHF.